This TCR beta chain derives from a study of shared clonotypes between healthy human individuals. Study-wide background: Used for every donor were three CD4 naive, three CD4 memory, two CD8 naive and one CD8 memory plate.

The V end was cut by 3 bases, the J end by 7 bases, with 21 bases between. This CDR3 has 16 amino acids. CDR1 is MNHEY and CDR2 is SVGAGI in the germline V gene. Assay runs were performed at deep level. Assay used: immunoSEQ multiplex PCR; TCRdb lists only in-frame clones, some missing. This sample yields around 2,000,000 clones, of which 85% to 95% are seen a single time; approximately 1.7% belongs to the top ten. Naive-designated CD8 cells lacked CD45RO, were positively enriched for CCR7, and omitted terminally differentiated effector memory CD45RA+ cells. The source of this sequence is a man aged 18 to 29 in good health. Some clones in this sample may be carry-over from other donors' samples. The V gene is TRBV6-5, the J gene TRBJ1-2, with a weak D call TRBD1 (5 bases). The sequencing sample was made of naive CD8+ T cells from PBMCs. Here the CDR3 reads CASSYYTGTARGGYTF. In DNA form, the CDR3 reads TGTGCCAGCAGTTATTACACCGGGACTGCCCGCGGTGGCTACACCTTC.